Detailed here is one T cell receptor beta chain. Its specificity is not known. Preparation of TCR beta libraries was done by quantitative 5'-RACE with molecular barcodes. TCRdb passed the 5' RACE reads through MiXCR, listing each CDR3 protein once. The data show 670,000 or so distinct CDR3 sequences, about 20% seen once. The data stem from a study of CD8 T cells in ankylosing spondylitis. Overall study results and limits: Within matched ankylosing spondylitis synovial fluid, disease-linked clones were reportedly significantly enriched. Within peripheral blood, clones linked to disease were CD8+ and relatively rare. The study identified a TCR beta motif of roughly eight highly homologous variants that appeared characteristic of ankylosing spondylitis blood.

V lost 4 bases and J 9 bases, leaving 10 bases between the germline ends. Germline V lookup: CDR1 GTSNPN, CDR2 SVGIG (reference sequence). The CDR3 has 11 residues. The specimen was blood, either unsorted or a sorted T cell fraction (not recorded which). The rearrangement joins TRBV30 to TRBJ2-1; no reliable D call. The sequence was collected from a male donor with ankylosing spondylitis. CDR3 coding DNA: TGTGCCTGGATGGGGTTAGGTGAGCAGTTCTTC. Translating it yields CAWMGLGEQFF.